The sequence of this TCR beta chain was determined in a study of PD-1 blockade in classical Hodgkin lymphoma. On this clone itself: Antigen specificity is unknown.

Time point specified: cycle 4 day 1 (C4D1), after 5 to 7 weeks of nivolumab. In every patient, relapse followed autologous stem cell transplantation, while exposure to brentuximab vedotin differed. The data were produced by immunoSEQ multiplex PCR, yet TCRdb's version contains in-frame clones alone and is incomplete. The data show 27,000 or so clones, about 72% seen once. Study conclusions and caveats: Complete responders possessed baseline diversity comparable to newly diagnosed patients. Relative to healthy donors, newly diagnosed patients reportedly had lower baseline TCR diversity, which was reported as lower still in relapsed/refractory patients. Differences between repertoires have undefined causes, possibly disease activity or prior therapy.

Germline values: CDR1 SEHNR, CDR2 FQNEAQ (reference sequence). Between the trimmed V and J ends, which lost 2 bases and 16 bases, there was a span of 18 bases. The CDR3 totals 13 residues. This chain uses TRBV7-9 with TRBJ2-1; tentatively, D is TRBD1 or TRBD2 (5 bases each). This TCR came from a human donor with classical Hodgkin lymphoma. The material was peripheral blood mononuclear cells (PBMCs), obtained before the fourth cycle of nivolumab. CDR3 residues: CASSLPGTPLFFF. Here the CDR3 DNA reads TGTGCCAGCAGCTTACCCGGGACCCCGTTATTTTTCTTC.